Listed here are 13 T cell receptor beta chains from one sample, sequenced in a study of T cells in Graves' hyperthyroidism and ophthalmopathy. TCR beta CDR3 region amplification was performed from RNA transcripts. In the first-round RT-PCR of the TCR CDR3, the HTBI primer set was used. TCRdb re-derived calls from the multiplex PCR reads in MiXCR, one entry per CDR3 protein. The table includes nearly 600,000 distinct CDR3 sequences, approximately 15% detected once. Material: blood. The receptors were gathered from a woman aged 25 to 39 with Graves' hyperthyroidism that later progressed to Graves' ophthalmopathy.

This clonotype was seen at least ten times. J is TRBJ2-3 and V is TRBV6-1; D possibly corresponds to TRBD2 (5 bases). Between the trimmed V and J ends, which lost 3 bases and 3 bases, there was a span of 16 bases. CDR3 length: 16 residues. CDR1 and CDR2 (germline): MNHNS, SASEGT. The CDR3 is CASSDPGGPSTDTQYF. The CDR3 nucleotides read TGTGCCAGCAGTGATCCTGGCGGGCCCTCAACAGATACGCAGTATTTT.

The chain links TRBV2 to TRBJ1-3; 10 nucleotides match TRBD1. V shed 8 bases and J 3 bases; nucleotides not matched to a gene: 10. Per germline, CDR1 SNHLY and CDR2 FYNNEI. The CDR3 runs to 16 residues. The CDR3 DNA reads TGTGCCAGCTGGCCGGGACAGGGGTACTTTGGAAACACCATATATTTT. Its translation is CASWPGQGYFGNTIYF.

This clonotype occurred many times. The CDR3 nucleotides are TGTGCCAGCAGGCGGGACAGGGGCAATGAGCAGTTCTTC. The encoded protein is CASRRDRGNEQFF. The chain recombines TRBV12-3 or TRBV12-4 with TRBJ2-1; 10 bases match TRBD1. The V gene end was trimmed by 6 bases and the J gene end by 6 bases; junction bases not matched to a gene: 2. This CDR3 has 13 amino acids.

This clonotype appeared many times. The rearrangement links TRBV30 to TRBJ2-7; no firm D call. V lost 0 bases to trimming and J lost 6 bases, with 15 bases between them. Germline assignment: CDR1 GTSNPN and CDR2 SVGIG (reference sequence). CDR3 length: 14 residues. The CDR3 DNA reads TGTGCCTGGAGTGTCGGGCAGGTTCTAGGCGAGCAGTACTTC. This sequence encodes CAWSVGQVLGEQYF.

About this clonotype: This may be a read error: a much more frequent sequence differs by one nucleotide. The chain uses TRBV5-6 and TRBJ2-2; D is perhaps TRBD1 or TRBD2 (5 bases each). The germline CDR1 and CDR2 sequences are SGHDT and YYEEEE. The CDR3 spans 16 residues. The CDR3 loop reads CASGLSWQGVTGELFF. The CDR3 bases are TGTGCCAGCGGCTTGTCCTGGCAGGGAGTCACCGGGGAGCTGTTTTTT.

This clonotype was detected a few times. This rearrangement joins TRBV19 to TRBJ2-1; TRBD1 matches at 7 bases. The CDR3 sequence is 15 residues long. Trimming at V came to 5 bases and at J to 2 bases, leaving 6 bases not matched to a gene. Per germline, CDR1 LNHDA and CDR2 SQIVND (reference sequence). The CDR3: CASSPTGVAYNEQFF. The CDR3 DNA reads as TGTGCCAGTAGTCCCACAGGGGTCGCCTACAATGAGCAGTTCTTC.

This clonotype was counted ten times or more. The CDR3 reads CASRPRTSGRPSSYNEQFF. DNA for the CDR3: TGTGCCAGTAGGCCCAGGACTAGCGGGAGGCCGAGCTCCTACAATGAGCAGTTCTTC. The chain couples TRBV19 to TRBJ2-1; 14 nucleotides match TRBD2. Germline V gives CDR1 LNHDA, CDR2 SQIVND (reference sequence). This CDR3 spans 19 amino acids. V was pared by 6 bases and J by 0 bases, with 10 bases of the junction left unmatched. The variable domain in full, with the rest retrieved from reference TRBV19 and TRBJ2-1, is DGGITQSPKYLFRKEGQNVTLSCEQNLNHDAMYWYRQDPGQGLRLIYYSQIVNDFQKGDIAEGYSVSREKKESFPLTVTSAQKNPTAFYLCASRPRTSGRPSSYNEQFFGPGTRLTVL.

This clonotype was seen repeatedly, ten times or more. This rearrangement joins TRBV29-1 to TRBJ2-7; no definite D call. The CDR3 totals 12 residues. V lost 4 bases and J lost 1, with 8 bases in between. CDR1 SQVTM and CDR2 ANQGSEA come from the germline V gene. CDR3 sequence: CSVAQSSYEQYF. As DNA, the CDR3 is TGCAGCGTTGCTCAGTCATCCTACGAGCAGTACTTC.

Many counts were recorded for this clonotype. J is TRBJ1-1 and V is TRBV29-1; a possible D gene is TRBD1 (6 bases). The CDR3 extends over 12 amino acids. CDR1 is SQVTM, CDR2 ANQGSEA, per germline. Trimming stripped 5 bases from V and 5 bases from J, with 12 bases between. The CDR3 region is CSVHGGGTEAFF. CDR3 nucleotides: TGCAGCGTTCACGGGGGCGGAACTGAAGCTTTCTTT.

This clonotype occurred a few times. The chain couples TRBV18 to TRBJ1-6; 10 nucleotides line up with TRBD1. Germline assignment: CDR1 KGHSH and CDR2 LQKENI. J was trimmed by 7 bases and V by 4 bases; bases with no gene match: 7. This CDR3 spans 16 amino acids. CDR3: CASSLGQGGTNSPLHF. CDR3 nucleotide sequence: TGTGCCAGCTCACTCGGACAGGGGGGCACCAATTCACCCCTCCACTTT.

There are many counts of this clonotype. The J gene is TRBJ2-3, the V gene TRBV7-3; TRBD1 aligns across 9 bases. Trimming took 5 bases from V and 6 from J; bases not matched to a gene: 9. The CDR3 is made up of 15 amino acids. CDR1 SGHTA and CDR2 FQGTGA come from the germline V gene. In nucleotides, the CDR3 is TGTGCCAGCAGCCCCCAGACAGGGGGAGCGGATACGCAGTATTTT. The encoded protein is CASSPQTGGADTQYF.

This clonotype appeared many times. The V and J genes are TRBV13 and TRBJ1-1, with TRBD1 identical over 7 bases. V lost 3 bases to trimming and J lost 3 bases; unmatched junction nucleotides: 7. The CDR3 totals 15 residues. Looked up from germline, CDR1 is PRHDT and CDR2 is FYEKMQ (reference sequence). The CDR3 sequence is CASSLEGGLDTEAFF. The CDR3 bases are TGTGCCAGCAGCTTGGAAGGGGGCCTAGACACTGAAGCTTTCTTT.

This clonotype was recorded many times. The rearrangement joins TRBV27 to TRBJ2-3; a weak D match, TRBD2 (5 bases). The CDR3 length is 15 residues. Deletions cut 4 bases from V and 2 bases from J, with 13 bases between. Germline assignment: CDR1 MNHEY and CDR2 SMNVEV (reference sequence). This chain's CDR3 is CASSSDGMPTDTQYF. The CDR3 DNA reads as TGTGCCAGCAGTTCCGACGGGATGCCCACAGATACGCAGTATTTT.